Listed below are T cell receptor beta chains from one sample, sequenced in a study of T cells in Graves' hyperthyroidism and ophthalmopathy. MiXCR, applied by TCRdb to the multiplex PCR reads, yields one record per CDR3 protein. This sample yields about 260,000 distinct CDR3 sequences, of which 20% to 25% are seen a single time; over 25% belongs to the top ten. Sequencing used blood. The receptors originated from a man in his forties with Graves' hyperthyroidism that later progressed to Graves' ophthalmopathy. CDR3s include the opening cysteine and the closing phenylalanine or tryptophan. D genes are given only for firm matches. Only some rows state a clone size, as once, few, many or a class for expanded clones.

cdr3_aa cdr3_nt cdr3_length j_call v_call clone_size d_call
CSARNPGTGNQETQYF TGCAGTGCTAGGAACCCCGGGACAGGGAATCAAGAGACCCAGTACTTC 16 TRBJ2-5 TRBV20-1 many TRBD1
CASSLAWQGKDGYTF TGTGCCAGCAGCTTGGCGTGGCAGGGGAAGGATGGCTACACCTTC 15 TRBJ1-2 TRBV7-2 NA NA
CASSPLGGYRETQYF TGTGCCAGCAGCCCCCTCGGCGGTTATCGAGAGACCCAGTACTTC 15 TRBJ2-5 TRBV7-9 many NA
CASSRSGSGGTGELFF TGTGCCAGTAGTAGAAGCGGGAGTGGCGGCACCGGGGAGCTGTTTTTT 16 TRBJ2-2 TRBV19 many TRBD2
CATSEGPMRGYTF TGTGCCACCAGTGAGGGTCCCATGCGGGGCTACACCTTC 13 TRBJ1-2 TRBV24-1 once NA
CASSKGLGDYGSFF TGTGCCAGCAGCAAGGGGTTGGGGGACTATGGATCTTTCTTT 14 TRBJ1-1 TRBV7-8 many NA
CASSVQGWGRSGANVLTF TGTGCCAGCAGTGTACAGGGGTGGGGACGCTCTGGGGCCAACGTCCTGACTTTC 18 TRBJ2-6 TRBV6-1 NA TRBD1
CASSLVLRSETQYF TGCGCCAGCAGCTTGGTCCTTCGGTCAGAGACCCAGTACTTC 14 TRBJ2-5 TRBV5-1 many NA
CASSLEGQGARQPQHF TGTGCCAGCAGTTTAGAAGGACAGGGGGCACGCCAGCCCCAGCATTTT 16 TRBJ1-5 TRBV12-3/TRBV12-4 many TRBD1
CASSLTGERPPLHF TGTGCCAGCAGCTTGACAGGGGAGAGGCCACCCCTCCACTTT 14 TRBJ1-6 TRBV7-6 many TRBD1
CASSLGPAGQPQHF TGTGCCAGCAGCTTAGGCCCCGCTGGACAGCCCCAGCATTTT 14 TRBJ1-5 TRBV7-2 many NA